The 4 T cell receptor beta chains reported below all come from one sample, sequenced in a study of read filtering for tumor transcriptome and immune sequencing. The library was built from roughly 400 ng RNA with molecular barcoded adaptors for alpha/delta and beta/gamma chains. MiXCR, applied by TCRdb to the reads, yields one record per CDR3 protein. The table has roughly 61,000 distinct CDR3 sequences, 9% to 15% seen once. The sequencing sample was made of a population of CD138-negative cells sorted from bone marrow. The source of these receptors is a donor aged 40 or over with multiple myeloma.

This clonotype was seen at least ten times. J is TRBJ2-7 and V is TRBV9; TRBD2 matches 12 bases. Germline trimming cut 0 bases from V and 5 bases from J; bases unmatched to any gene: 12. The CDR3 runs to 18 residues. The germline V gene has CDR1 SGDLS and CDR2 YYNGEE. DNA for the CDR3: TGTGCCAGCAGCGTAGCGGCTAGCGGGGGGGCCCTACGACACGAGCAGTACTTC. Protein sequence: CASSVAASGGALRHEQYF.

The table lists this clonotype with a few counts. This sequence joins TRBV5-1 and TRBJ2-7; 8 bases map to TRBD1. The V gene's germline CDR1 is SGHRS and CDR2 YFSETQ. The CDR3 has 13 residues. V gave up 3 bases and J gave up 4 bases; unmatched junction bases: 3. The CDR3: CASSSRTGYEQYF. CDR3 in DNA: TGCGCCAGCAGCTCTCGGACAGGGTACGAGCAGTACTTC.

This clonotype was recorded many times. The chain employs TRBV20-1 and TRBJ1-2; a possible D gene is TRBD1 (5 bases). Germline CDR1 DFQATT, CDR2 SNEGSKA (reference sequence). The CDR3 loop spans 14 amino acids. The germline V and J ends were trimmed by 6 bases and 4 bases, with 18 bases remaining between them. In DNA form, the CDR3 reads TGCAGTGCACCTGATACGGGGGTAGGCTATGGCTACACCTTC. Residues: CSAPDTGVGYGYTF.

This clonotype occurred many times. The rearrangement uses TRBV7-3 and TRBJ2-2, with unresolved D. The V end lost 1 base, the J end lost 1 base, and 7 bases lay between the germline ends. The germline V gene has CDR1 SGHTA and CDR2 FQGTGA. CDR3 size: 15 residues. DNA of the CDR3: TGTGCCAGCAGCTTAAGTCTCCTGAACACCGGGGAGCTGTTTTTT. It codes for CASSLSLLNTGELFF.